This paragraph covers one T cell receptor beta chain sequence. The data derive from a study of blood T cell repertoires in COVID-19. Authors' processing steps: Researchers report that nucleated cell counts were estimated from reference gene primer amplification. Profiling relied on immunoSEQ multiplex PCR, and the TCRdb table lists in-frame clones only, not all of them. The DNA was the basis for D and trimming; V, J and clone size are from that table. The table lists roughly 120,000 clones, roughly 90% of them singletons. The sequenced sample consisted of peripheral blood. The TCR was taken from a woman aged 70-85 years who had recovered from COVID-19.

For the CDR3, the DNA is TGCGCCAGCAGCCAAGAAAGTAGGGGAATGGAAGAAGCTTTCTTT. This gives the protein CASSQESRGMEEAFF. This chain links TRBV4-1 with TRBJ1-1; TRBD1 might be the D (5 bases). The CDR3 length is 15 residues. The V gene's germline CDR1 is MGHRA and CDR2 YSYEKL. V lost 0 bases and J 8 bases, leaving 16 bases between the germline ends.